This TCR beta chain was captured in a study of blood T cell repertoires in COVID-19. Study-wide background: Collection of acute and convalescent COVID-19 samples took place in the United States, Italy and Spain.

TCRdb keeps only in-frame clones here, not all; method: immunoSEQ multiplex PCR. The repertoire includes about 98,000 clones, roughly 86% of them detected once, and around a tenth sits in the top ten. V dropped 3 bases and J dropped 0 bases, with 8 bases sitting between them. From germline, CDR1 is SEHNR and CDR2 FQNEAQ (reference sequence). This CDR3 is 14 amino acids long. The rearrangement uses TRBV7-9 and TRBJ1-1; D not certain. This receptor was obtained from a man between 45 and 60 years old with acute or convalescent COVID-19. Source material: peripheral blood. The CDR3 here is CASSFRQMNTEAFF. The CDR3 nucleotides read TGTGCCAGCAGCTTCCGACAAATGAACACTGAAGCTTTCTTT.